What follows are 19 T cell receptor beta chains derived from one specimen sequenced in a study of OX40 agonist ivuxolimab in advanced cancers. The table came from immunoSEQ multiplex PCR; TCRdb's copy has only in-frame clones and leaves some out. The sample has over 80,000 clones, less than 90% seen once. Sequences were derived from CD4+ or CD8+ T cells sorted from blood, sampled in a trial of the OX40 agonist ivuxolimab. Source of these receptors: an adult with an advanced solid tumor such as melanoma, head and neck, liver or kidney cancer.

This chain connects TRBV6-1 to TRBJ2-3; 7 bases fit TRBD2. This CDR3 has 18 residues. In germline, CDR1 is MNHNS, CDR2 SASEGT. J was trimmed by 0 bases and V by 4 bases; bases with no gene match: 13. The CDR3 loop reads CASSARRGLGPSTDTQYF. The CDR3 bases are TGTGCCAGCAGTGCCCGCCGTGGACTAGGCCCTAGCACAGATACGCAGTATTTT.

The chain uses TRBV4-2 and TRBJ2-1, with D possibly being TRBD2 (6 bases). Germline lookup yields CDR1 LGHNA and CDR2 YNFKEQ. CDR3 length: 14 residues. The V gene lost 4 bases and the J gene lost 0 bases, with 7 bases spanning the gap. CDR3 sequence reads: CASSRGISYNEQFF. The CDR3 DNA sequence: TGTGCCAGCAGCCGCGGGATCTCCTACAATGAGCAGTTCTTC.

J is TRBJ1-1 and V is TRBV28; TRBD1 aligns across 9 bases. The CDR3 sequence is 15 residues long. J was trimmed by 5 bases and V by 2 bases; bases with no gene match: 6. Germline CDR1 is MDHEN and CDR2 is SYDVKM. CDR3 nucleotides: TGTGCCAGCAGTTTACGGACAGGGGTAAGGACTGAAGCTTTCTTT. Translation gives CASSLRTGVRTEAFF.

This chain joins TRBV4-2 and TRBJ1-4; D gene unclear. There are 15 residues in the CDR3. Germline V CDR1 and CDR2: LGHNA, YNFKEQ. V was trimmed by 0 bases and J by 8 bases, leaving 13 bases between them. CDR3 DNA: TGTGCCAGCAGCCAAGATGGAACCGGAGGAGAAAAACTGTTTTTT. Amino acid sequence: CASSQDGTGGEKLFF.

The chain employs TRBV18 and TRBJ1-1; D is perhaps TRBD1 (6 bases). The CDR3 length is 15 residues. Trimming took 3 bases from V and 3 from J, leaving 14 bases between them. The germline gives CDR1 KGHSH, CDR2 LQKENI. In nucleotides, the CDR3 is TGTGCCAGCTCACCTACTACTAGGGGGGACACTGAAGCTTTCTTT. It yields the protein CASSPTTRGDTEAFF.

V usage is TRBV7-9 and J usage is TRBJ1-1, with D possibly matching TRBD1 (5 bases). The CDR3 runs to 13 residues. Trimming removed 1 base from V and 3 bases from J, with 6 bases in between. CDR1 is SEHNR and CDR2 is FQNEAQ in the germline V gene (reference sequence). The CDR3 region is CASSLVGDTEAFF. CDR3 DNA: TGTGCCAGCAGCTTAGTGGGGGACACTGAAGCTTTCTTT.

V and J are TRBV5-6 and TRBJ2-3, with 8 bases matching TRBD1. V shed 4 bases and J 4 bases; nucleotides not matched to a gene: 5. Germline CDR1 reads SGHDT; CDR2 reads YYEEEE. The CDR3 consists of 14 residues. The CDR3 is CASSPSTGADTQYF. The CDR3, as DNA: TGTGCCAGCAGCCCGTCGACAGGGGCAGATACGCAGTATTTT.

J is TRBJ1-5 and V is TRBV21-1. TRBV21-1 is assigned pseudogene status. The CDR3 consists of 16 residues. The DNA of the CDR3 is TGTGCCAGCAGCCGCCTCAGCGGGGGGCGAAACCAGCCCCAGCATTTT. Residues: CASSRLSGGRNQPQHF.

The chain recombines TRBV29-1 with TRBJ1-2; no clear D gene. Deletions cut 3 bases from V and 3 bases from J, with 5 bases between. The CDR3 covers 11 residues. From germline, CDR1 is SQVTM and CDR2 ANQGSEA. The chain's CDR3 is CSVDPDYGYTF. The CDR3 DNA sequence: TGCAGCGTTGACCCTGACTATGGCTACACCTTC.

The chain couples TRBV10-1 to TRBJ2-2; 7 bases are a match to TRBD2. V shed 3 bases and J 4 bases; nucleotides not matched to a gene: 5. The V gene's germline CDR1 is WNHNN and CDR2 SYGVQD (reference sequence). CDR3 length: 15 amino acids. CDR3 region: CASSDSGMRTGELFF. The CDR3 DNA follows: TGCGCCAGCAGTGACAGCGGGATGCGCACCGGGGAGCTGTTTTTT.

The chain joins TRBV2 to TRBJ1-5; D unresolved. CDR3 length: 12 amino acids. Germline assignment: CDR1 SNHLY and CDR2 FYNNEI. Trimming removed 7 bases at V and 4 bases at J, with 8 bases between. The CDR3 nucleotides read TGTGCCAGCACGCGAGGGAATCAGCCCCAGCATTTT. It translates to CASTRGNQPQHF.

V and J are TRBV11-3 and TRBJ2-3; no firm D call. Looked up from germline, CDR1 is SGHNT and CDR2 is YENEEA. Trimming stripped 1 base from V and 4 bases from J, with 9 bases between. The CDR3 runs to 14 residues. CDR3 residues: CASSLAGLPDTQYF. CDR3 sequence (DNA): TGTGCCAGCAGCTTAGCGGGTTTGCCAGATACGCAGTATTTT.

The chain combines TRBV21-1 with TRBJ2-5; TRBD1 is the table's D call, not checked against the DNA. TRBV21-1 is assigned pseudogene status. The CDR3 is made up of 14 amino acids. CDR3 sequence reads: CASSNGKGKETQYF. Written as DNA, the CDR3 is TGTGCCAGCAGCAATGGCAAGGGGAAAGAGACCCAGTACTTC.

This clone was counted a few times. The chain uses TRBV4-2 and TRBJ2-5, with D unresolved. In germline, CDR1 is LGHNA, CDR2 YNFKEQ. The CDR3 consists of 12 residues. Trimming took off 0 bases at V and 4 bases at J, with 3 bases between the two ends. CDR3 in DNA: TGTGCCAGCAGCCAAGATCTAGAGACCCAGTACTTC. Protein sequence: CASSQDLETQYF.

V gene TRBV7-2 combines with J gene TRBJ2-4, with 11 bases aligning to TRBD2. The CDR3 loop spans 15 amino acids. The junction had 8 bases not matched to a gene; V was cut back by 5 bases and J by 8 bases. CDR1 and CDR2 from the germline V gene are SGHTA and FQGNSA. Here the CDR3 reads CASSDGTSGRDIQYF. As DNA, the CDR3 is TGTGCCAGCAGCGACGGGACTAGCGGAAGGGACATTCAGTACTTC.

The CDR3: CSVFAEGETQYF. CDR3 coding DNA: TGCAGCGTTTTTGCGGAGGGGGAGACCCAGTACTTC. The gene calls are TRBV29-1 and TRBJ2-5, with D perhaps matching TRBD2 (6 bases). CDR1 and CDR2 (germline): SQVTM, ANQGSEA. V lost 5 bases and J lost 5, with 12 bases in between. CDR3 length equals 12 residues. Full variable domain (missing parts from reference TRBV29-1 and TRBJ2-5): SAVISQKPSRDICQRGTSLTIQCQVDSQVTMMFWYRQQPGQSLTLIATANQGSEATYESGFVIDKFPISRPNLTFSTLTVSNMSPEDSSIYLCSVFAEGETQYFGPGTRLLVL.

The rearrangement links TRBV7-9 to TRBJ2-3, with TRBD2 identical over 8 bases. Germline loops: CDR1 SEHNR, CDR2 FQNEAQ (reference sequence). CDR3 length: 15 residues. The V segment lost 4 bases and the J segment 6 bases; nucleotides outside the gene matches: 9. The CDR3: CASSSTGRASDTQYF. The CDR3 bases are TGTGCCAGCAGCTCCACCGGGAGGGCCAGCGATACGCAGTATTTT.

The chain recombines TRBV7-9 with TRBJ1-3; D gene unclear. There are 12 residues in the CDR3. Trimming stripped 1 base from V and 6 bases from J, with 4 bases between. Germline V gene sequence: CDR1 SEHNR, CDR2 FQNEAQ (reference sequence). The CDR3 nucleotides read TGTGCCAGCAGCTTAGAAATAAACACCATATATTTT. Amino acids: CASSLEINTIYF.

The table lists this clone with a few counts. V usage is TRBV10-3 and J usage is TRBJ1-5, with D perhaps TRBD1 (5 bases). Germline V lookup: CDR1 ENHRY, CDR2 SYGVKD. The V end lost 4 bases, the J end lost 0 bases, and 10 bases lay between the germline ends. CDR3 length: 15 amino acids. CDR3 protein: CAISAGTDSNQPQHF. The DNA for the CDR3 is TGTGCCATCAGTGCCGGGACGGATAGCAATCAGCCCCAGCATTTT.